This T cell receptor beta chain was sequenced for a study of T cells in Graves' hyperthyroidism and ophthalmopathy. Diagnosing involved the use of clinical symptoms, serum thyroxine and TRAb, thyroid ultrasound and orbital computed tomography. The germline V gene encodes CDR1 MDHEN and CDR2 SYDVKM. This CDR3 contains 15 residues. Trimming took 6 bases from V and 1 from J, leaving 13 bases between them. This clonotype came up many times. It was RNA transcripts that yielded the amplified TCR beta CDR3 regions. The study used the HTBI primer set for a first-round RT-PCR of the TCR CDR3. Using its own MiXCR run on the multiplex PCR reads, TCRdb lists one record per CDR3 protein. The data show some 600,000 distinct CDR3 sequences, about 14% seen once.

Input material: blood. This TCR was sampled from a woman in her twenties or thirties with Graves' hyperthyroidism that later progressed to Graves' ophthalmopathy. The rearrangement links TRBV28 to TRBJ2-1, with D maybe TRBD2 (5 bases). CDR3 in amino acids: CASRPDGSSYNEQFF. DNA for the CDR3: TGTGCCAGCAGACCCGATGGGAGTTCCTACAATGAGCAGTTCTTC. The full variable domain, its missing parts supplied by reference TRBV28 and TRBJ2-1, is DVKVTQSSRYLVKRTGEKVFLECVQDMDHENMFWYRQDPGLGLRLIYFSYDVKMKEKGDIPEGYSVSREKKERFSLILESASTNQTSMYLCASRPDGSSYNEQFFGPGTRLTVL.